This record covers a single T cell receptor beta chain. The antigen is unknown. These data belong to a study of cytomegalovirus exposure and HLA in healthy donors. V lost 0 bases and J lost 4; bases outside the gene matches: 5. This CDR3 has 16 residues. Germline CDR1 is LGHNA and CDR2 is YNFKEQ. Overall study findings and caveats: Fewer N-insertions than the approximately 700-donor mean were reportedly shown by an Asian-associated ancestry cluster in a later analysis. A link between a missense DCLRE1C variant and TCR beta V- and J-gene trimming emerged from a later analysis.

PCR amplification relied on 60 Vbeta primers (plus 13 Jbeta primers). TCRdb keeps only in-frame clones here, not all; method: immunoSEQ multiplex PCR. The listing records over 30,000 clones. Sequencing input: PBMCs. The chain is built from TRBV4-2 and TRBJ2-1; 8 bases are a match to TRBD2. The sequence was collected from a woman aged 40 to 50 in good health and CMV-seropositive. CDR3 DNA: TGTGCCAGCAGCCAAGACAGAGCGGGGGTGTACAATGAGCAGTTCTTC. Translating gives CASSQDRAGVYNEQFF.